This T cell receptor (beta chain) originates from a study of blood T cell repertoires in COVID-19. On the study more broadly: The analysed material was cDNA or gDNA that came from T cells, B-cell-depleted T cells, or PBMCs.

V was trimmed by 0 bases and J by 1 base, leaving 5 bases between them. The CDR3 sequence is 14 residues long. The germline gives CDR1 SGHRS, CDR2 YFSETQ. The data were produced by immunoSEQ multiplex PCR, yet TCRdb's version contains in-frame clones alone and is incomplete. The sample includes under 300,000 clones, about 86% of them seen just once. The origin of this receptor is a man between 18 and 35 years old with active or convalescent COVID-19. The chain carries TRBV5-1 and TRBJ1-3; TRBD1 might be the D (5 bases). What was sequenced was peripheral blood. CDR3 sequence: CASSLGQSGNTIYF. For the CDR3, the DNA is TGCGCCAGCAGCTTGGGACAGTCTGGAAACACCATATATTTT.